There are a few counts of the clone carrying this T cell receptor beta chain. Its specificity is not known. Germline CDR1 is SNHLY and CDR2 is FYNNEI. V gave up 2 bases and J gave up 6 bases, with 13 bases separating them. The CDR3 is made up of 15 amino acids. These data are taken from a study of radiotherapy plus CTLA-4 blockade in lung cancer. Study-level results: An expansion of tumor-derived TCR clones occurred in blood after radiotherapy plus ipilimumab. Reports identified early blood T cell clone dynamics, with interferon-beta, as the best response predictor.

Data came from immunoSEQ multiplex PCR; TCRdb stores just in-frame clones and leaves some out. In the table there are about 97,000 clones, roughly 79% of which are singletons. The sequence derives from a human donor with non-small cell lung cancer who had a partial response to radiotherapy plus ipilimumab. Some clones in this sample may be carry-over from other donors' samples. Sequencing was performed on peripheral blood, taken from a patient treated with radiotherapy plus ipilimumab. This sequence joins TRBV2 and TRBJ2-2; D gene uncertain. The CDR3 coding sequence is TGTGCCAGCAGTGAAAGTGGTAGGAGAGCCGGGGAGCTGTTTTTT. This sequence encodes CASSESGRRAGELFF.